This T cell receptor (beta chain) was captured in a study of T cell responses to AZD1222 COVID-19 vaccine (dated by TCRdb to about 2021). Describing the broader study: Because spike-specific TCR depth and breadth did not differ between the two schedules, AZD1222 recipients who got a second dose at roughly 4 weeks were pooled with those who got a second dose at roughly 12 weeks. A total of over 230 trial participants underwent TCR sequencing, of whom under 220 had received two doses of AZD1222 and around 25 had received two doses of the MenACWY control vaccine. Trial participants were enrolled into age subgroups of 18-55, 56-69 and 70-plus years, which contained 148, 28 and 57 TCR-sequenced participants, respectively.

Interpreted using the paper, the time point label stands for: baseline before first vaccination. Vaccinee samples were obtained from the UK trials COV001 and COV002, which included a single-blind randomized controlled phase 2/3 trial of AZD1222 (ChAdOx1 nCoV-19) in healthy adults. Trial participant PBMC samples were collected at day 0 and day 28 after the second dose for TCRbeta chain sequencing. The CDR3 regions of human TCRbeta chains were analyzed by immunosequencing. From the authors' description of their analysis: TCRs in the repertoires were compared against a reference library of SARS-CoV-2-specific TCRs that had been generated with the MIRA antigen-specificity platform. Breadth meant the fraction of unique TCRs that were SARS-CoV-2-associated, whereas depth meant the fraction of total T cells that were SARS-CoV-2-associated. Using the MIRA data, every spike-specific TCR was mapped to the spike region that the TCR reacted to and assigned to either a CD4 or a CD8 class. Log10-transformed breadth and depth values were compared by one-way ANOVA with Sidak's multiple comparisons tests. TCRdb took over this immuneACCESS table, retaining in-frame rearrangements with V and J assigned. Such tables are incomplete; in checked studies, under half of the missing clones stem from an unresolved V gene, and the remainder is unexplained. The V and J calls and clone size were taken over from that table, and D and trimming were inferred from the DNA. For this sample there are 150,000 to 200,000 clones; 93% appear just once. Together, the top ten hold approximately 1% of the sample.

In regard to this clone: This clone's antigen is unknown. Base qualities were left out, and no much larger clone turns up one base away.

From cysteine to phenylalanine, the CDR3 is 13 amino acids long. Only the CDR3 part of the read is kept: 39 bases, read in frame from the first base. Deletion took 6 bases off V and 2 bases off J, with a span of 10 bases between the germline ends. According to the germline V gene, CDR1 reads MNHEY and CDR2 reads SVGAGI. The investigation overall reported the following: The 56-69-year group was small, and its depth increase did not reach significance, likely because of low power. Nearly half of unique spike-specific TCRs reportedly recognized epitopes outside regions mutated in the B.1.351 and B.1.1.7 variants. Because no day 14 peak-response samples were available, the repertoires could be characterized only after the peak T cell response. Conclusions about previously exposed vaccinees were limited because only five to seven AZD1222 recipients were SARS-CoV-2 seropositive at baseline. CD4 TCRs associated with the vaccine covered the entire spike protein, and the dominant responses were in regions 160-218 and 743-854. Most participants were white British and females outnumbered males, and the authors suggested that clonal diversity may have been underestimated. After two AZD1222 doses, both the breadth and the depth of spike-specific TCRs were significantly higher than at day 0 and than in MenACWY recipients.

The material sequenced was peripheral blood, taken on day 0 of AZD1222 vaccination. This chain joins TRBV6-5 to TRBJ1-2; there is no confident call for the D gene. The clonotype was recovered from an adult in good health. The CDR3 protein is CASRVDLNYGYTF. The bases are TGTGCCAGCAGGGTGGACTTGAACTATGGCTACACCTTC.